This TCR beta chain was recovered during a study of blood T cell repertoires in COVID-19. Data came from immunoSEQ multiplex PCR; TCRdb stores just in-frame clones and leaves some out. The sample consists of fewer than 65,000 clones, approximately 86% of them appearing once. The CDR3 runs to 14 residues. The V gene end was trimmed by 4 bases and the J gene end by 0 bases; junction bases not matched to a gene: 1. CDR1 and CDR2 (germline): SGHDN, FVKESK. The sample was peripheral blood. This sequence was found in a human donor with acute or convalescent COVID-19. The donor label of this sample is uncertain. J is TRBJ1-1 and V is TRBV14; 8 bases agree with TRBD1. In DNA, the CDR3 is TGTGCCAGCAGCCCGGACAGGGTGAACACTGAAGCTTTCTTT. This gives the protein CASSPDRVNTEAFF. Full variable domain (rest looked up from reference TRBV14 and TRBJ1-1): EAGVTQFPSHSVIEKGQTVTLRCDPISGHDNLYWYRRVMGKEIKFLLHFVKESKQDESGMPNNRFLAERTGGTYSTLKVQPAELEDSGVYFCASSPDRVNTEAFFGQGTRLTVV.